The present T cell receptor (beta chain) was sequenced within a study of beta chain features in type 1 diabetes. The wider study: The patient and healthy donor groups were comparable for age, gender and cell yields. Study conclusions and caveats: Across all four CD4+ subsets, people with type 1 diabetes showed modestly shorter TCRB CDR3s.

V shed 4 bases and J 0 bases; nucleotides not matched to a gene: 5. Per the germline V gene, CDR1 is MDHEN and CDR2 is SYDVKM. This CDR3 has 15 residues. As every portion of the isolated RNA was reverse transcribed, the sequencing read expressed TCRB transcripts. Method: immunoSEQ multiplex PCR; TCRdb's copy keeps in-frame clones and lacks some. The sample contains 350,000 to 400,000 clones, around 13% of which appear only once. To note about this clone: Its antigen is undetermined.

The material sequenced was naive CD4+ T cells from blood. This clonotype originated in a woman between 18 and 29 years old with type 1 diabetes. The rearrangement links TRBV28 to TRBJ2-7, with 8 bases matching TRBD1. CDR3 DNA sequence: TGTGCCAGCAGTTCCTCGGGACAGGTCTCCTACGAGCAGTACTTC. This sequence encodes CASSSSGQVSYEQYF.